The rows below give T cell receptor beta chains drawn from one sample of a study of T cell changes during pregnancy in multiple sclerosis. The data were produced by immunoSEQ multiplex PCR, yet TCRdb's version contains in-frame clones alone and is incomplete. Of fewer than 140,000 clones in the sample, roughly 92% were seen once. The sample here was peripheral blood, taken after pregnancy. All receptors derive from a female donor with multiple sclerosis, enrolled in a pregnancy study. The CDR3 runs from the conserved cysteine through the conserved F or W.

j_call	cdr3_length	v_call	cdr3_aa
TRBJ1-5	14	TRBV7-8	CASSLNSGEQPQHF
TRBJ2-1	16	TRBV6-5	CASSYAGTGNLNEQFF
TRBJ2-5	13	TRBV19	CASSVDREETQYF
TRBJ2-7	14	TRBV7-2	CASSLGAASYEQYF
TRBJ2-3	18	TRBV7-2	CASSPPWRATTSTDTQYF
TRBJ2-3	16	TRBV5-1	CASSLTPTAFTDTQYF
TRBJ2-2	18	TRBV4-2	CASSQDSPGQGAAGELFF
TRBJ2-7	16	TRBV27	CASSLPEWDRGWGEYF
TRBJ2-7	13	TRBV19	CASSVASTYEQYF
TRBJ2-3	18	TRBV27	CASSHLLSAQGGLDTQYF
TRBJ1-3	16	TRBV9	CASSGAGTSSGNTIYF
TRBJ2-7	17	TRBV30	CAWSGTRERLPVYEQYF
TRBJ1-1	14	TRBV27	CASSGTPGDTEAFF
TRBJ2-7	13	TRBV28	CASSLQGAHEQYF
TRBJ2-6	20	TRBV18	CASSPIQGASGGSGANVLTF
TRBJ2-5	14	TRBV19	CASSTARGQETQYF
TRBJ2-1	12	TRBV10-3	CATGRGGNEQFF
TRBJ1-1	13	TRBV6-1	CASSQDRDTEAFF
TRBJ1-1	14	TRBV28	CASSSGGMNTEAFF
TRBJ2-7	15	TRBV18	CASSPPAGGNSEQYF